This T cell receptor (beta chain) was recovered during a study of blood T cell repertoires in COVID-19. About the study: The origin of the acute and convalescent COVID-19 samples was the United States, Italy and Spain. From T cells, B-cell-depleted T cells, or PBMCs came the material, which was cDNA or gDNA.

CDR3 size: 15 residues. After removal of 8 bases from V and 0 bases from J, the junction contained 6 bases not matched to a gene. CDR1 is SQVTM, CDR2 ANQGSEA, per germline. In the authors' workflow: By means of reference gene primer amplification, nucleated cell counts were estimated. Profiling relied on immunoSEQ multiplex PCR, and the TCRdb table lists in-frame clones only, not all of them. For V, J and clone size, that table is used; D and trimming come from the DNA. In the table there are tens of thousands of clones, 65% to 90% of which are singletons. The clonotype comes from a human donor with acute or convalescent COVID-19. The donor label of this sample is uncertain. The sample was peripheral blood. This chain uses TRBV29-1 with TRBJ2-5; 13 positions match TRBD2. The CDR3 nucleotides are TGCAGCTCCTCGACTAGCGGGGGGTACCAAGAGACCCAGTACTTC. It yields the protein CSSSTSGGYQETQYF.